Included here is one TCR beta chain sequence, with context. This entry is derived from a study of blood T cells in healthy people across ages. The use of a sample-barcoded 5' primer and a J-beta primer mix characterized a second PCR of roughly 6 to 11 cycles. TCRdb analysed the 5' RACE reads with MiXCR anew, one entry per CDR3 protein. The table has 600,000 to 800,000 distinct CDR3 sequences, 45% to 60% seen once. J lost 5 bases, V lost 6 bases, and 13 bases had no gene match. The CDR3 has 15 amino acids. Looked up from germline, CDR1 is DFQATT and CDR2 is SNEGSKA (reference sequence). The sequencing input was blood. The source is an elderly woman in good health. The J gene is TRBJ2-7, the V gene TRBV20-1, with 10 bases fitting TRBD1. CDR3 sequence reads: CSAPPGDRGPHEQYF. The CDR3 nucleotides are TGCAGTGCCCCCCCGGGGGACAGGGGACCCCACGAGCAGTACTTC.